The TCR beta chain under discussion was sequenced for a study of T-cell memory formation after mild COVID-19. In the study overall: TCR clusters showed largely donor specificity.

A single record per CDR3 protein comes from TCRdb applying MiXCR to the 5' RACE reads. Of 500,000 to 550,000 distinct CDR3 sequences listed, roughly 22% are singletons. This clonotype came up a few times. Germline-derived CDR1 and CDR2 are SQVTM and ANQGSEA. The V end was cut by 6 bases, the J end by 7 bases, with 15 bases between. This CDR3 comprises 13 residues. Source material: PBMCs or a T cell subset sorted from them (not recorded which). The rearrangement joins TRBV29-1 to TRBJ2-2; D is ambiguous. The sequence was collected from an adult woman who had mild COVID-19 (a few samples of this study predate the infection). Cell type and time point are not known. The CDR3 reads CSVTTLSNGELFF. In DNA form, the CDR3 reads TGCAGCGTCACCACATTGAGTAACGGGGAGCTGTTTTTT.